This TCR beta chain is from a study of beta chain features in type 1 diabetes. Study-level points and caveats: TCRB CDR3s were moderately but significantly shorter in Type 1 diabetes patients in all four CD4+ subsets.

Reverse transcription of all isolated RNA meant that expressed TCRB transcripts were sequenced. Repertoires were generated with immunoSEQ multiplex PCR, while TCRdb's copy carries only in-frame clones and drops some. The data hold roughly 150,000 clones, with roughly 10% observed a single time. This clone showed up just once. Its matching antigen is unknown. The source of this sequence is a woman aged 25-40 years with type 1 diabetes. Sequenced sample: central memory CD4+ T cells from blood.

CDR3: CASSFDRDRYTEAFF. CDR3 DNA: TGTGCCAGCAGCTTCGACAGGGATAGGTACACTGAAGCTTTCTTT. The genes are TRBV7-9 and TRBJ1-1; 7 bases agree with TRBD1. The CDR3 sequence is 15 residues long. Germline CDR1 is SEHNR and CDR2 is FQNEAQ (reference sequence). V gave up 3 bases and J gave up 3 bases; unmatched junction bases: 7.